The 23 T cell receptor beta chains below come from one sample, sequenced in a study of metastatic and nonmetastatic thyroid tumors. Not a single patient had been given any form of treatment at any point before undergoing thyroid surgery. TCRdb reassembled clones from the PCR reads with MiXCR. The table lists roughly 42,000 clones, approximately 17% of them singletons. The specimen was tumor tissue. Receptors originate from a female donor with papillary thyroid cancer or a benign thyroid nodule (not recorded which). Some clones in this sample may be carry-over from other donors' samples.

Points on this clone: A much larger clone sits a single nucleotide away, making a read error possible. At the DNA level, this CDR3 is encoded by other sequences in the same sample as well. The chain links TRBV6-1 to TRBJ1-1, with D unresolved. The CDR3 spans 12 residues. In germline, CDR1 is MNHNS, CDR2 SASEGT. CDR3 sequence: CASSQRNTEAFF. The DNA of the CDR3 is TGTGCCAGCAGCCAGAGGAACACTGAGGCTTTCTTT.

This clone occurred a few times. The CDR3 bases are TGTGCCAGCAGTTTTGTGGTGACCTATGGCTACACCTTC. Its translation: CASSFVVTYGYTF. The genes are TRBV28 and TRBJ1-2, with no clear D. Trimming stripped 3 bases from V and 4 bases from J, with 9 bases between. CDR1 and CDR2 (germline): MDHEN, SYDVKM. The length of the CDR3 is 13 residues.

This clone showed up just a few times. Germline and junction disagree at one end, which may indicate a read error. The chain combines TRBV27 with TRBJ2-7, with D perhaps matching TRBD1 (5 bases). The CDR3 extends over 12 amino acids. From germline, CDR1 is MNHEY and CDR2 SMNVEV (reference sequence). The CDR3 here is CANRQSSYEHYF. As DNA, the CDR3 is TGTGCTAACCGACAGAGCTCCTACGAGCATTACTTC.

A note on this clone: A read error is likely, as this CDR3 ends without the conserved phenylalanine or tryptophan. The CDR3 nucleotides read TGTGCCACCAGCAGAGACCTGGGAGGATGGGGCGTCGAGCAGTACCTC. It yields the protein CATSRDLGGWGVEQYL. V is TRBV15 and J is TRBJ2-7, with D tentatively TRBD2 (6 bases). Germline CDR1 and CDR2: LNHNV and YYDKDF (reference sequence). This CDR3 has 16 amino acids. Trimming stripped 0 bases from V and 6 bases from J, with 18 bases between.

This clone was seen more than once but under ten times. The chain links TRBV6-2 or TRBV6-3 to TRBJ2-2, with D possibly called TRBD1 or TRBD2 (5 bases each). Germline lookup yields CDR1 MNHEY and CDR2 SVGEGT. The CDR3 covers 15 residues. Trimming removed 6 bases at V and 8 bases at J, with 19 bases between. The chain's CDR3 is CASRSQGSGKGELFF. In DNA, the CDR3 is TGTGCCAGCAGGAGTCAGGGATCGGGGAAAGGGGAGCTGTTTTTT.

This chain joins TRBV5-1 and TRBJ2-1, with TRBD1 identical over 7 bases. With 5 bases clipped from V and 3 bases from J, the junction kept 8 bases outside the gene matches. The CDR3 length is 15 residues. Looked up from germline, CDR1 is SGHRS and CDR2 is YFSETQ. The CDR3 loop reads CASSQGDLHYNEQFF. The DNA of the CDR3 is TGCGCCAGCAGTCAGGGGGACCTTCACTACAATGAGCAGTTCTTC.

In this sample, this clone turned up a few times. One end of the junction fails to match germline, which may point to a read error. The V and J genes are TRBV6-1 and TRBJ2-5; D is perhaps TRBD1 or TRBD2 (6 bases each). The CDR3 length is 16 residues. CDR1 and CDR2 from the germline V gene are MNHNS and SASEGT. CDR3 in DNA: TGTGCCAGCAGCCCGTGGGGGGCGGTGGAACAAGATACCCAGTACTTC. Amino acid sequence: CASSPWGAVEQDTQYF.

The CDR3 region is CARGSSSGNTIYF. The CDR3 DNA reads as TGCGCCCGGGGAAGTTCCTCTGGAAACACCATATATTTT. The genes are TRBV10-1 and TRBJ1-3; D ambiguous. Trimming removed 11 bases at V and 0 bases at J, with 11 bases between. Germline CDR1 is WNHNN and CDR2 is SYGVQD (reference sequence). CDR3 length: 13 residues.

The chain combines TRBV7-8 with TRBJ2-1, with D uncertain. Germline assignment: CDR1 SGHVS and CDR2 FQNEAQ. The V and J ends lost 0 bases and 2 bases respectively, with 8 bases between them. The CDR3 is made up of 15 amino acids. The CDR3 reads CASSLAGTTYNEQFF. The CDR3 DNA sequence: TGTGCCAGCAGCTTAGCCGGTACAACCTACAATGAGCAGTTCTTC.

This clone has just a few counts. The rearrangement links TRBV7-8 to TRBJ2-1; 7 nucleotides align to TRBD2. The CDR3 has 16 residues. V lost 1 base and J lost 5; bases outside the gene matches: 8. CDR1 is SGHVS and CDR2 is FQNEAQ in the germline V gene. The CDR3 reads CASSLGRWGGHNEQFF. CDR3 DNA sequence: TGTGCCAGCAGCTTAGGGAGGTGGGGAGGGCACAATGAGCAGTTCTTC.

For this clone: Since a much larger clone is just one base distant, this may be a read error. Other DNA sequences within the sample encode an identical CDR3. This sequence joins TRBV20-1 and TRBJ2-5, with D perhaps TRBD2 (7 bases). V lost 2 bases, J lost 5 bases, and 15 bases lay in between. Per germline, CDR1 DFQATT and CDR2 SNEGSKA (reference sequence). The CDR3 is made up of 14 amino acids. As DNA, the CDR3 is TGCAGTGCTAGATGGGGGGGGGCACCTGAGACCCAGTACTTC. It yields the protein CSARWGGAPETQYF.

This clone was seen repeatedly, ten times or more. J is TRBJ2-7 and V is TRBV20-1, with 8 nucleotides matching TRBD2. This CDR3 has 13 amino acids. Germline V gives CDR1 DFQATT, CDR2 SNEGSKA (reference sequence). V shed 6 bases, J shed 5 bases, and the junction held 9 bases outside the gene matches. The CDR3 bases are TGCAGTGCGCGGGGGGCCCTGAGCGACGAGCAGTACTTC. Protein: CSARGALSDEQYF.

This clone was seen repeatedly, ten times or more. A much larger clone lies one base from this, so it may be a read error. The chain employs TRBV11-2 and TRBJ2-7; possibly TRBD1 for D (6 bases). This CDR3 region has 14 residues. V was cut by 4 bases and J by 3 bases, with 13 bases left in between. The germline V gene has CDR1 SGHAT and CDR2 FQNNGV. This CDR3 is CASSSQGKSYEQYF. For the CDR3, the DNA is TGTGCCAGCAGCTCACAGGGAAAAAGCTACGAGCAGTACTTC.

With respect to this clone: A clone one base away is much larger, so this may be a read error. The chain recombines TRBV10-2 with TRBJ1-1, with 7 positions matching TRBD1. The V gene's germline CDR1 is WSHSY and CDR2 SAAADI. The CDR3 totals 14 residues. V lost 7 bases and J lost 5; bases outside the gene matches: 10. The CDR3 nucleotides are TGCGCCAGCAATGGAAGACAGGGCGGTACTGAAGCTTTCTTT. This sequence encodes CASNGRQGGTEAFF.

This clone was detected a few times. V is TRBV28 and J is TRBJ2-7; possibly TRBD1 for D (5 bases). In germline, CDR1 is MDHEN, CDR2 SYDVKM. The CDR3 contains 15 residues. V dropped 7 bases and J dropped 1 base, with 17 bases sitting between them. CDR3 loop: CASITGRVPSYEQYF. The CDR3 bases are TGTGCCAGCATTACAGGTCGGGTACCATCCTACGAGCAGTACTTC. Variable domain in full (rest from reference TRBV28 and TRBJ2-7): DVKVTQSSRYLVKRTGEKVFLECVQDMDHENMFWYRQDPGLGLRLIYFSYDVKMKEKGDIPEGYSVSREKKERFSLILESASTNQTSMYLCASITGRVPSYEQYFGPGTRLTVT.

This clone has a count of ten or more. A much larger clone is a single base away; this may be a read error. J is TRBJ2-1 and V is TRBV20-1; D remains unclear. The length of the CDR3 is 8 residues. Germline V gives CDR1 DFQATT, CDR2 SNEGSKA (reference sequence). The germline V and J ends were trimmed by 4 bases and 16 bases, with 8 bases remaining between them. The CDR3 DNA follows: TGCAGTGCTACCCAAGGTTTCTTC. Protein sequence: CSATQGFF.

This clone showed up many times. This CDR3 is also generated by other DNA sequences in the sample. The chain employs TRBV12-3 or TRBV12-4 and TRBJ2-3; weak D call: TRBD1 (6 bases). Between the trimmed V and J ends, which lost 2 bases and 7 bases, there was a span of 16 bases. The CDR3 runs 15 residues. CDR3 nucleotides: TGTGCCAGCAGTTTACAGGGGCCCCTCCGACATACGCAGTATTTT. Amino acids: CASSLQGPLRHTQYF.

This clone was seen many times. The V and J genes are TRBV12-5 and TRBJ2-2; 7 bases are shared with TRBD1. V lost 5 bases and J lost 2; bases outside the gene matches: 5. Germline CDR1 reads LGHNT; CDR2 reads FRNRAP. The CDR3 is 15 amino acids. As DNA, the CDR3 is TGTGCTAGTGGTGCGACAGGGTTTAACACCGGGGAGCTGTTTTTT. It is translated as CASGATGFNTGELFF.

This clone has more than one count but fewer than ten. CDR3 bases: TGTGCCAGCAGCAGGAAGGGGGCGACCCAAAACATTCAGTACTTC. It is translated as CASSRKGATQNIQYF. The V and J genes are TRBV3-1 and TRBJ2-4; TRBD1 matches 7 bases. The CDR3 is 15 residues long. Trimming took 5 bases from V and 5 from J; bases not matched to a gene: 9. Germline CDR1 is LGHDT and CDR2 is YNNKEL (reference sequence).

CDR3: CSAIRGGIYNSPLHF. DNA for the CDR3: TGCAGTGCTATTAGGGGAGGAATCTACAATTCACCCCTCCACTTT. The chain combines TRBV20-1 with TRBJ1-6, with TRBD1 as a possible D gene (5 bases). The CDR3 is 15 amino acids. Germline CDR1 reads DFQATT; CDR2 reads SNEGSKA (reference sequence). V lost 4 bases, J lost 7 bases, and 17 bases lay in between.

The V gene is TRBV6-2 or TRBV6-3, the J gene TRBJ1-2; D possibly corresponds to TRBD1 (6 bases). V was clipped by 1 base and J by 5 bases, with 14 bases between them. Germline loops: CDR1 MNHEY, CDR2 SVGEGT. CDR3 length: 15 amino acids. The CDR3 sequence is CASSYLTGGGYGYTF. Here the CDR3 DNA reads TGTGCCAGCAGTTACTTGACAGGAGGGGGATATGGCTACACCTTC.

At least ten counts were recorded for this clone. The CDR3 loop is CSARVPLTGELFF. As DNA, the CDR3 is TGCAGTGCTAGAGTACCGCTAACCGGGGAGCTGTTTTTT. The chain links TRBV20-1 to TRBJ2-2; the D is unclear. CDR1 is DFQATT, CDR2 SNEGSKA, per germline (reference sequence). V lost 1 base and J 5 bases, leaving 8 bases between the germline ends. There are 13 residues in the CDR3.

This clone was seen many times. V gene TRBV18 combines with J gene TRBJ1-1; perhaps TRBD1 as D (5 bases). V was clipped by 6 bases and J by 6 bases, with 17 bases between them. CDR3 size: 14 residues. Germline V gene lookup returns CDR1 KGHSH and CDR2 LQKENI. The DNA of the CDR3 is TGTGCCAGCTCTCGGGACTCACGGCCTTCTGAAGCTTTCTTT. It is translated as CASSRDSRPSEAFF.